This T cell receptor beta chain was documented in a study of T cells in Graves' hyperthyroidism and ophthalmopathy. Amplified regions were TCR beta CDR3 sequences from RNA transcripts. An initial round of RT-PCR targeting the TCR CDR3 relied on the HTBI primer set. Each CDR3 protein gets one entry after TCRdb re-called the multiplex PCR reads with MiXCR. Here the sample spans 270,000 or so distinct CDR3 sequences, less than 30% being singletons. The germline V gene encodes CDR1 SQVTM and CDR2 ANQGSEA. This CDR3 comprises 14 residues. V was pared by 3 bases and J by 1 base, with 12 bases between. The sequence was collected from a man in his forties with Graves' hyperthyroidism that later progressed to Graves' ophthalmopathy. What was sequenced was blood. V usage is TRBV29-1 and J usage is TRBJ1-1; a possible D gene is TRBD1 (6 bases). CDR3 region: CSVEVYRANTEAFF. CDR3 sequence (DNA): TGCAGCGTTGAGGTGTACAGGGCGAACACTGAAGCTTTCTTT.